Each of the 23 T cell receptor beta chains below was sequenced from the same sample in a study of shared clonotypes between healthy human individuals (TCRdb year 2020). Preparation of the library involved the immunoSEQ multiplex PCR assay. TCRdb holds this immuneACCESS table with in-frame rearrangements only. Some clones are missing; in checked studies, unresolved V genes explain under half, and the rest has no known cause. The sample records about 1.5 million clones, roughly 95% of which are singletons. About 1.2% of the sample is held by the ten biggest clonotypes. The sample comprised naive CD4+ T cells sorted from blood. This specimen's cell subset or site label, interpreted: CD45RA+ positively selected. Every receptor here comes from a man aged 25-45 years in good health.

The chain is built from TRBV27 and TRBJ2-3; D is unclear. The CDR3 loop spans 13 amino acids. The V end lost 4 bases, the J end lost 2 bases, and 7 bases lay between the germline ends. Germline lookup yields CDR1 MNHEY and CDR2 SMNVEV (reference sequence). Written as DNA, the CDR3 is TGTGCCAGCAGTTCCATAAACACAGATACGCAGTATTTT. It translates to CASSSINTDTQYF.

This chain links TRBV7-2 with TRBJ2-5; 10 bases line up with TRBD1. This CDR3 region has 15 residues. V lost 5 bases and J lost 6; bases outside the gene matches: 9. Germline CDR1 SGHTA, CDR2 FQGNSA. This CDR3 reads CASSPPTGQGQTQYF. DNA for the CDR3: TGTGCCAGCAGCCCCCCCACGGGACAGGGGCAGACCCAGTACTTC.

As DNA, the CDR3 is TGTGCCAGCAGTCCCCCGACGGTGACGGACAATGAGCAGTTCTTC. This codes for CASSPPTVTDNEQFF. This rearrangement joins TRBV28 to TRBJ2-1; D call uncertain. The CDR3 consists of 15 residues. Deletions cut 5 bases from V and 5 bases from J, with 16 bases between. CDR1 MDHEN and CDR2 SYDVKM come from the germline V gene.

The V gene is TRBV7-9, the J gene TRBJ2-1; D not certain. There are 14 residues in the CDR3. CDR1 is SEHNR, CDR2 FQNEAQ, per germline (reference sequence). Trimming took off 5 bases at V and 0 bases at J, with 8 bases between the two ends. CDR3: CASSPPDSYNEQFF. The DNA of the CDR3 is TGTGCCAGCAGCCCACCCGACTCCTACAATGAGCAGTTCTTC.

This chain links TRBV7-3 with TRBJ2-1; 10 bases agree with TRBD2. Germline values: CDR1 SGHTA, CDR2 FQGTGA. The CDR3 has 15 residues. Trimming at V came to 6 bases and at J to 9 bases, leaving 11 bases not matched to a gene. The DNA of the CDR3 is TGTGCCAGCAGTATACTCGGGACTAGCGACGTTGAGCAGTTCTTC. Translating it yields CASSILGTSDVEQFF. The full variable domain, rest sourced from reference TRBV7-3 and TRBJ2-1, is GAGVSQTPSNKVTEKGKYVELRCDPISGHTALYWYRQSLGQGPEFLIYFQGTGAADDSGLPNDRFFAVRPEGSVSTLKIQRTERGDSAVYLCASSILGTSDVEQFFGPGTRLTVL.

The V and J genes are TRBV28 and TRBJ1-1, with D perhaps matching TRBD1 (6 bases). CDR3 length equals 15 residues. Trimming took off 6 bases at V and 4 bases at J, with 18 bases between the two ends. Germline lookup yields CDR1 MDHEN and CDR2 SYDVKM. The CDR3, as DNA: TGTGCCAGCAGACCAACGTCTACAGGGTTCACTGAAGCTTTCTTT. Its translation is CASRPTSTGFTEAFF.

This chain joins TRBV28 and TRBJ2-7, with 9 bases fitting TRBD1. The CDR3 contains 15 residues. CDR1 and CDR2 (germline): MDHEN, SYDVKM. J gave up 2 bases and V 4 bases, and 6 bases lay outside the gene matches. The CDR3 nucleotides read TGTGCCAGCAGTTCAACCGGGACAGGGCCCTACGAGCAGTACTTC. Protein: CASSSTGTGPYEQYF. Full variable domain (rest looked up from reference TRBV28 and TRBJ2-7): DVKVTQSSRYLVKRTGEKVFLECVQDMDHENMFWYRQDPGLGLRLIYFSYDVKMKEKGDIPEGYSVSREKKERFSLILESASTNQTSMYLCASSSTGTGPYEQYFGPGTRLTVT.

With respect to this clone: The identical CDR3 is also encoded by other nucleotide sequences in the sample. The J gene is TRBJ2-7, the V gene TRBV29-1; TRBD1 aligns across 8 bases. The CDR3 runs to 11 residues. The ends lost 6 bases at V and 4 bases at J; junction bases unmatched: 2. Germline V gives CDR1 SQVTM, CDR2 ANQGSEA. CDR3: CSVRTGYEQYF. Written as DNA, the CDR3 is TGCAGCGTACGGACAGGGTACGAGCAGTACTTC.

This clone appeared a single time. V usage is TRBV2 and J usage is TRBJ2-1; D possibly corresponds to TRBD1 (5 bases). This CDR3 region has 15 residues. V gave up 2 bases and J gave up 3 bases, with 11 bases separating them. Germline-derived CDR1 and CDR2 are SNHLY and FYNNEI. The CDR3 spells CASSELGAVYNEQFF. The CDR3 coding sequence is TGTGCCAGCAGTGAACTAGGGGCCGTCTACAATGAGCAGTTCTTC.

V is TRBV7-9 and J is TRBJ1-4; D unclear. V shed 5 bases and J shed 4 bases, with 11 bases lying between them. The germline V gene has CDR1 SEHNR and CDR2 FQNEAQ (reference sequence). The CDR3 is 14 residues long. The CDR3 nucleotides are TGTGCCAGCAGCCATAGGGCAGTTAATGAAAAACTGTTTTTT. The encoded protein is CASSHRAVNEKLFF.

The chain is built from TRBV7-3 and TRBJ2-3, with 10 bases matching TRBD2. CDR1 SGHTA and CDR2 FQGTGA come from the germline V gene. This CDR3 has 18 residues. The V gene end was trimmed by 4 bases and the J gene end by 1 base; junction bases not matched to a gene: 11. The CDR3 reads CASSSPPGSGRGTDTQYF. In nucleotides, the CDR3 is TGTGCCAGCAGCTCCCCCCCGGGAAGCGGGAGGGGCACAGATACGCAGTATTTT.

The sample holds one count of this clone. Here the CDR3 reads CASSLGQNNQPQHF. The CDR3 region has the DNA TGTGCCAGCAGCTTAGGGCAGAACAATCAGCCCCAGCATTTT. The chain combines TRBV7-9 with TRBJ1-5; D not certain. The CDR3 spans 14 residues. V was clipped by 1 base and J by 3 bases, with 7 bases between them. From germline, CDR1 is SEHNR and CDR2 FQNEAQ (reference sequence).

This rearrangement joins TRBV14 to TRBJ1-2; D is perhaps TRBD1 (5 bases). Germline CDR1 reads SGHDN; CDR2 reads FVKESK. This CDR3 is 17 amino acids long. V was clipped by 3 bases and J by 3 bases, with 20 bases between them. Written as DNA, the CDR3 is TGTGCCAGCAGCCACGGGGCAGGGAGGCTGTTGGACTATGGCTACACCTTC. This gives the protein CASSHGAGRLLDYGYTF.

In DNA form, the CDR3 reads TGTGCCAGCAGCCGGCTCCGGTTGGGGGAGCTGTTTTTT. Protein: CASSRLRLGELFF. V gene TRBV14 combines with J gene TRBJ2-2; no clear D. The ends were cut back, 4 bases at V and 8 bases at J, with 11 bases in the middle. CDR1 is SGHDN and CDR2 is FVKESK in the germline V gene. This CDR3 comprises 13 residues.

V usage is TRBV6-5 and J usage is TRBJ1-1, with TRBD1 identical over 9 bases. CDR3 length: 15 amino acids. V lost 6 bases to trimming and J lost 1 base; unmatched junction nucleotides: 6. Germline values: CDR1 MNHEY, CDR2 SVGAGI. The CDR3 sequence is CASRHTGGPNTEAFF. As DNA, the CDR3 is TGTGCCAGCAGACACACAGGGGGCCCGAACACTGAAGCTTTCTTT.

The CDR3 coding sequence is TGCGCCAGCAGTGAGCTTCCGGGACTAGCTACCGAGACCCAGTACTTC. Translation gives CASSELPGLATETQYF. The chain has TRBV10-1 and TRBJ2-5; 9 bases line up with TRBD2. The CDR3 sequence is 16 residues long. Germline V gives CDR1 WNHNN, CDR2 SYGVQD (reference sequence). J gave up 5 bases and V 2 bases, and 9 bases lay outside the gene matches.

A single count supports this clone. This chain uses TRBV5-8 with TRBJ2-7; D gene unclear. CDR1 is SGHTS and CDR2 is YDEGEE in the germline V gene. Trimming took off 1 base at V and 6 bases at J, with 8 bases between the two ends. This CDR3 is built from 12 residues. In DNA form, the CDR3 reads TGTGCCAGCAGCTTGAGTTGGGGCGAGCAGTACTTC. Translated, it gives CASSLSWGEQYF. Full variable domain (remainder filled in from reference TRBV5-8 and TRBJ2-7): EAGVTQSPTHLIKTRGQQATLRCSPISGHTSVYWYQQALGLGLQFLLWYDEGEERNRGNFPPRFSGRQFPNYSSELNVNALELEDSALYLCASSLSWGEQYFGPGTRLTVT.

This rearrangement joins TRBV27 to TRBJ2-1; D is ambiguous. Trimming took 4 bases from V and 5 from J, leaving 12 bases between them. The CDR3 loop spans 14 amino acids. Per germline, CDR1 MNHEY and CDR2 SMNVEV (reference sequence). This chain's CDR3 is CASSYLGRHNEQFF. The CDR3 DNA reads as TGTGCCAGCAGTTATCTAGGGCGGCACAATGAGCAGTTCTTC.

The V and J genes are TRBV11-2 and TRBJ2-2, with TRBD2 matching 15 bases. The CDR3 length is 17 residues. V shed 5 bases, J shed 2 bases, and the junction held 3 bases outside the gene matches. Germline CDR1 reads SGHAT; CDR2 reads FQNNGV. CDR3: CASSTGLAGGNTGELFF. The CDR3 region has the DNA TGTGCCAGCAGCACGGGACTAGCGGGAGGAAACACCGGGGAGCTGTTTTTT.

This chain links TRBV6-1 with TRBJ2-1; 7 bases are a match to TRBD2. The trim removed 4 bases at V and 4 bases at J, leaving 7 bases unmatched. Germline V gene sequence: CDR1 MNHNS, CDR2 SASEGT. The CDR3 spans 15 residues. Here the CDR3 DNA reads TGTGCCAGCAGTGCCCGGGGGAGGGATTACAATGAGCAGTTCTTC. The encoded protein is CASSARGRDYNEQFF.

The rearrangement uses TRBV19 and TRBJ1-1, with 7 bases lining up with TRBD1. Per germline, CDR1 LNHDA and CDR2 SQIVND (reference sequence). The length of the CDR3 is 15 residues. V gave up 7 bases and J gave up 0 bases; unmatched junction bases: 8. The CDR3 coding sequence is TGTGCCAGTAAGCTACAGGGGACAGTGAACACTGAAGCTTTCTTT. It specifies CASKLQGTVNTEAFF.

The V call is TRBV28, the J call TRBJ1-2; no clear D gene. This CDR3 has 15 residues. V dropped 3 bases and J dropped 0 bases, with 11 bases sitting between them. Germline V gives CDR1 MDHEN, CDR2 SYDVKM. CDR3 region: CASSFPQPANYGYTF. The CDR3 region has the DNA TGTGCCAGCAGTTTCCCTCAACCAGCTAACTATGGCTACACCTTC.

V is TRBV18 and J is TRBJ2-1; D gene uncertain. V dropped 1 base and J dropped 4 bases, with 8 bases sitting between them. The CDR3 spans 14 residues. Germline V gives CDR1 KGHSH, CDR2 LQKENI. Here the CDR3 reads CASSPRATYNEQFF. The CDR3 region has the DNA TGTGCCAGCTCACCACGCGCTACTTACAATGAGCAGTTCTTC.